This T cell receptor (beta chain) was observed in a study of cytomegalovirus exposure and HLA in healthy donors. Study-level points and caveats: The study listed under 200 cytomegalovirus-associated TCR beta chains.

CDR1 is LGHNA and CDR2 is YSLEER in the germline V gene. The ends lost 4 bases at V and 2 bases at J; junction bases unmatched: 8. The CDR3 covers 15 residues. As concerns this clone: Antigen unknown.

Donors counted as nominally healthy when sampled, yet unrecorded immune exposures were likely. In the PCR, 60 Vbeta and 13 Jbeta primers were used. The table came from immunoSEQ multiplex PCR; TCRdb's copy has only in-frame clones and leaves some out. The sample has over 150,000 clones; roughly 82% are singletons. Sequences were obtained from PBMCs. This TCR was sampled from a girl aged 5 to 17 in good health and CMV-seropositive. V usage is TRBV4-3 and J usage is TRBJ2-7; 7 bases map to TRBD2. The CDR3 loop is CASSPLGGPTYEQYF. The CDR3 nucleotides are TGCGCCAGCAGCCCACTGGGAGGGCCAACCTACGAGCAGTACTTC.